This T cell receptor beta chain came from a study of CD8 T cells in ankylosing spondylitis. Quantitative 5'-RACE with molecular barcodes produced the TCR beta libraries. From the 5' RACE reads, TCRdb called clonotypes with MiXCR, one entry per CDR3 protein. The table has about 130,000 distinct CDR3 sequences, roughly 8.8% seen once. The CDR3 has 14 amino acids. Whole-study findings and limits: Certain motif variants had earlier been reported in reactive arthritis synovial fluid and blood.

This clonotype was seen more than once but under ten times. Its antigen remains unidentified. The junction differs from germline at one of its ends, possibly a read error. The rearrangement uses TRBV12-3 or TRBV12-4 and TRBJ1-4, with 7 bases aligning to TRBD1. The sequenced sample was blood, either unsorted or a sorted T cell fraction (not recorded which). The receptor's source is a male donor with ankylosing spondylitis or in good health (not recorded which). The CDR3 sequence: CASSLDRATEKLFF. The CDR3 coding sequence is TGTGCCAGCAGCTTAGACAGGGCGACTGAAAAACTGTTTTTT.